These T cell receptor beta chains were read from a single sample in a study of T cell repertoires in cytomegalovirus infection. TCRdb used MiXCR to reprocess the reads, holding one entry per CDR3 protein. The top ten hold 13% of the sample, which has approximately 910,000 distinct CDR3 sequences, roughly 30% seen once. Their cognate antigens are unknown. This specimen was cultured CD8+ T cells from PBMCs, taken from culture after CMV antigen stimulation. The receptors derive from a human donor in good health (CMV status not recorded). Some clones in this sample may be carry-over from other donors' samples. Each CDR3 is given with its conserved first and last residue. D genes are given only for firm matches. Only some rows state a clone size, as once, few, many or a class for expanded clones.

TGTGCCAGCACCTCAGGGGGCGCTGGGGCCAACGTCCTGACTTTC	CASTSGGAGANVLTF	TRBD1	TRBV2	many	TRBJ2-6
TGTGCCAGCAATAGACGATTTTACGAGCAGTTCTTC	CASNRRFYEQFF	-	TRBV6-2/TRBV6-3	-	TRBJ2-1
TGTGCCAGCAGTTATGGCGGGGGAACTATTCCTAGCACAGATACGCAGTATTTT	CASSYGGGTIPSTDTQYF	TRBD2	TRBV6-2/TRBV6-3	-	TRBJ2-3
TGCGCCAGCGGTCTTACCCGGGACAGGGTATTTGAAAAACTGTTTTTT	CASGLTRDRVFEKLFF	TRBD1	TRBV4-1	once	TRBJ1-4
TGTGCCCTACAGGGGGAGAATCAGCCCCAGCATTTT	CALQGENQPQHF	TRBD1	TRBV6-1	-	TRBJ1-5
TGTGCCAGCAGCACCCACAGGGTAAGTAACACTGAAGCTTTCTTT	CASSTHRVSNTEAFF	-	TRBV7-4	-	TRBJ1-1
TGTGCCAGCAACCAGGGAGGGGGGGCCAACAATGAGCAGTTCTTC	CASNQGGGANNEQFF	-	TRBV6-6	-	TRBJ2-1
TGTGCCAGCAGCGTAGCTATGGGACCAACTAATGAAAAACTGTTTTTT	CASSVAMGPTNEKLFF	-	TRBV9	few	TRBJ1-4
TGTGCCAGCAGATCGAAGAAAGAAGACAGAAGGTCACCCCTCCACTTT	CASRSKKEDRRSPLHF	-	TRBV7-6	few	TRBJ1-6
TGTGCCAGCAGCCCTCCGGGACTAGGAAAGACCAATGAGCAGTTCTTC	CASSPPGLGKTNEQFF	TRBD2	TRBV7-9	few	TRBJ2-1
TGTGCCACCAGTTCTAGAGGTCTAGCGGGGAGGCGAGATACGCAGTATTTT	CATSSRGLAGRRDTQYF	TRBD2	TRBV15	-	TRBJ2-3
TGTGCCAGCAGGGGAGACAGGAGCTCCTACGAGCAGTACTTC	CASRGDRSSYEQYF	-	TRBV2	few	TRBJ2-7
TGTGCCAGCAGTGAAGGGGGAGACACCGGGGAGCTGTTTTTT	CASSEGGDTGELFF	-	TRBV6-1	-	TRBJ2-2
TGTGCCAGCGGCTTAAACAGCCGCTCTGGAAACACCATATATTTT	CASGLNSRSGNTIYF	-	TRBV7-9	-	TRBJ1-3
TGTGCCAGCAGCTTATCGGTACAGGTCAATCAGCCCCAGCATTTT	CASSLSVQVNQPQHF	-	TRBV7-2	few	TRBJ1-5
TGTGCCAGCAGCCCCTTGGGAGGGGGAGGAAACAATGAGCAGTTCTTC	CASSPLGGGGNNEQFF	-	TRBV11-2	-	TRBJ2-1
TGTGCCAGCAGCTTAGCGCCTTACGAGCAGGAGGGGGATGAGCAGTTCTTC	CASSLAPYEQEGDEQFF	-	TRBV7-8	many	TRBJ2-1
TGTGCCAGCAGCCTGAATTCCAGGTGGGCAGCGAACACCGGGGAGCTGTTTTTT	CASSLNSRWAANTGELFF	-	TRBV11-1	-	TRBJ2-2
TGTGCCAGCAGCACCTATGACGTCTCTGGAAACACCATATATTTT	CASSTYDVSGNTIYF	-	TRBV9	-	TRBJ1-3
TGTGCCAGCGGCAGGGGGCCTTCACCCCTCCACTTT	CASGRGPSPLHF	TRBD1	TRBV27	few	TRBJ1-6
TGTGCCAGCAGCTTGGGAGGGGGTAGAGTCTACGGCACAGATACGCAGTATTTT	CASSLGGGRVYGTDTQYF	-	TRBV5-6	-	TRBJ2-3
TGTGCCACCAGCAGGGACCGGGACAGGGAGTTAAAGACCCAGTACTTC	CATSRDRDRELKTQYF	TRBD1	TRBV15	-	TRBJ2-5
TGTGCCAGCAGCCTACCTTCTGACAGGTTGTCCACAGATACGCAGTATTTT	CASSLPSDRLSTDTQYF	-	TRBV4-2	-	TRBJ2-3
TGTGCCAGCAGCTCGAGAGGGACAGGCCAAACTGAAGCTTTCTTT	CASSSRGTGQTEAFF	TRBD1	TRBV7-9	-	TRBJ1-1
TGTGCCAGCAGTGACAGGGGAGCCTATAATTCACCCCTCCACTTT	CASSDRGAYNSPLHF	-	TRBV6-1	many	TRBJ1-6
TGTGCCAGCAGTTACAGGATAACCGATGGCTACACCTTC	CASSYRITDGYTF	-	TRBV12-3/TRBV12-4	-	TRBJ1-2
TGTGCCAGCAGTGTCGGGGGGGCCTCGGAAAATGAGCAGTTCTTC	CASSVGGASENEQFF	TRBD2	TRBV6-4	-	TRBJ2-1
TGTGCCAGCAGATTATCCGATCACAGCTACACCTTC	CASRLSDHSYTF	-	TRBV7-4	once	TRBJ1-2
TGTGCCAGCAGCCACAGACGGAACACCGGGGTGCTGTTTTTT	CASSHRRNTGVLFF	-	TRBV14	-	TRBJ2-2
TGTGCCAGCAGCTTCAACGGACGGGGGGCGAACACTGAAGCTTTCTTT	CASSFNGRGANTEAFF	-	TRBV5-5	-	TRBJ1-1
TGTGCCAGCAGCTTTGGGACTAGCGACTACACCGGGGAGCTGTTTTTT	CASSFGTSDYTGELFF	TRBD2	TRBV5-4	-	TRBJ2-2
TGTGCCAGCAGTTTCCTAGCGGGGGACACCTTGGATGAGCAGTTCTTC	CASSFLAGDTLDEQFF	TRBD2	TRBV27	-	TRBJ2-1
TGTGCCAGCCGCTCGGCGGGGGGCAATGAGCAGTTCTTC	CASRSAGGNEQFF	TRBD2	TRBV2	-	TRBJ2-1
TGCGCCAGCAGCCAAGATCAGGGACGAGGGGTCAACCAAGAGACCCAGTACTTC	CASSQDQGRGVNQETQYF	-	TRBV4-1	few	TRBJ2-5
TGTGCCAGCAGTCACCCCAGACCGGGACGCCTCAAGGCTGAGCAGTTCTTC	CASSHPRPGRLKAEQFF	-	TRBV27	few	TRBJ2-1
TGTGCCAGCAGTTTTGGTCTCGGTTACACCGGGGAGCTGTTTTTT	CASSFGLGYTGELFF	-	TRBV27	-	TRBJ2-2
TGTGCCAGCCAAACCCGGCCCAATCAGCCCCAGCATTTT	CASQTRPNQPQHF	-	TRBV6-2/TRBV6-3	-	TRBJ1-5